The 27 T cell receptor beta chains below come from one sample, sequenced in a study of OX40 agonist ivuxolimab in advanced cancers. Repertoires were generated with immunoSEQ multiplex PCR, while TCRdb's copy carries only in-frame clones and drops some. The sample carries approximately 90,000 clones, about 89% recorded once. The sample in question was CD4+ or CD8+ T cells sorted from blood, obtained in a trial of the OX40 agonist ivuxolimab. These receptors came from an adult with an advanced solid tumor such as melanoma, head and neck, liver or kidney cancer.

In its sample, this clone was seen once. Other DNA sequences in this specimen translate into the identical CDR3. The CDR3 DNA sequence: TGTGCCAGCAGCTTTGGGGAGAACACTGAAGCTTTCTTT. It translates to CASSFGENTEAFF. V and J are TRBV7-2 and TRBJ1-1; D uncertain. Germline-derived CDR1 and CDR2 are SGHTA and FQGNSA. The CDR3 totals 13 residues. Trimming left V 3 bases short and J 1 base short, with 6 bases between.

The chain combines TRBV6-1 with TRBJ1-1, with D possibly being TRBD1 (5 bases). The CDR3 runs 17 residues. Trimming removed 2 bases at V and 3 bases at J, with 19 bases between. Germline CDR1 is MNHNS and CDR2 is SASEGT. The CDR3 is CASSEIGWGEVYTEAFF. CDR3 sequence (DNA): TGTGCCAGCAGTGAAATAGGTTGGGGGGAGGTATACACTGAAGCTTTCTTT.

V and J are TRBV28 and TRBJ1-1; D not resolved. The CDR3 contains 16 residues. V was shortened by 10 bases and J by 4 bases, with 25 bases between the two germline ends. CDR1 is MDHEN, CDR2 SYDVKM, per germline. CDR3 in DNA: TGTGCCACCATTCCTCCTGAGGGCCTCCGGTCCACTGAAGCTTTCTTT. It codes for CATIPPEGLRSTEAFF.

The chain links TRBV4-3 to TRBJ2-5, with 9 bases aligning to TRBD1. The last part of the DNA fits TRBJ2-7 better; the J call may be wrong. CDR3 length: 16 residues. The germline V gene encodes CDR1 LGHNA and CDR2 YSLEER. The CDR3 spells CASSQGTLGQGYEQYF. The CDR3 DNA follows: TGCGCCAGCAGCCAAGGTACCTTGGGACAGGGTTACGAGCAGTACTTC.

The gene calls are TRBV27 and TRBJ2-5; D not certain. Germline CDR1 reads MNHEY; CDR2 reads SMNVEV (reference sequence). V was clipped by 3 bases and J by 7 bases, with 12 bases between them. This CDR3 region has 13 residues. The DNA for the CDR3 is TGTGCCAGCAGTTTCGACACCTCGGGGACCCAGTACTTC. Translation: CASSFDTSGTQYF.

The chain employs TRBV12-5 and TRBJ2-7; a weak D match, TRBD2 (5 bases). This CDR3 spans 17 amino acids. V lost 0 bases to trimming and J lost 3 bases, with 18 bases between them. Germline CDR1 reads LGHNT; CDR2 reads FRNRAP. The chain's CDR3 is CASGLVPPGNGDYEQYF. Written as DNA, the CDR3 is TGTGCTAGTGGTTTGGTACCCCCGGGAAACGGGGACTACGAGCAGTACTTC.

This rearrangement joins TRBV5-1 to TRBJ2-7; 14 bases agree with TRBD2. The germline V gene encodes CDR1 SGHRS and CDR2 YFSETQ. The junction had 10 bases not matched to a gene; V was cut back by 1 base and J by 10 bases. This CDR3 comprises 16 residues. Written as DNA, the CDR3 is TGCGCCAGCAGCTTGCTTGAGACCGGGACTAGCGGGGGACAGTACTTC. It encodes CASSLLETGTSGGQYF.

The rearrangement links TRBV28 to TRBJ2-1; no clear D. V was cut by 3 bases and J by 5 bases, with 14 bases left in between. The CDR3 length is 15 residues. Looked up from germline, CDR1 is MDHEN and CDR2 is SYDVKM. The CDR3: CASSFFTLRNNEQFF. In nucleotides, the CDR3 is TGTGCCAGCAGTTTTTTTACCCTACGAAACAATGAGCAGTTCTTC.

The chain recombines TRBV11-2 with TRBJ1-3; 9 nucleotides line up with TRBD1. Unmatched junction bases numbered 3, after V lost 3 bases and J lost 3 bases. Germline CDR1 and CDR2: SGHAT and FQNNGV. CDR3 length: 15 amino acids. The CDR3 here is CASSFRDRVGNTIYF. The CDR3 DNA reads as TGTGCCAGCAGCTTCAGGGACAGGGTTGGAAACACCATATATTTT.

The chain has TRBV9 and TRBJ1-1; 11 bases align to TRBD1. Losses at the gene ends were 4 bases for V and 4 bases for J; bases not matched to a gene: 9. Germline V gene data show CDR1 as SGDLS and CDR2 as YYNGEE. The CDR3 is made up of 16 amino acids. CDR3 sequence: CASSTGTGGMITEAFF. The DNA of the CDR3 is TGTGCCAGCAGCACCGGGACAGGGGGTATGATCACTGAAGCTTTCTTT.

This sequence joins TRBV30 and TRBJ2-2, with 7 bases aligning to TRBD1. Trimming at V came to 5 bases and at J to 5 bases, leaving 17 bases not matched to a gene. Germline lookup yields CDR1 GTSNPN and CDR2 SVGIG (reference sequence). The CDR3 length is 17 residues. CDR3 region: CAWWDSLRRGRTGELFF. The CDR3 DNA follows: TGTGCCTGGTGGGACAGCTTACGACGGGGTAGGACCGGGGAGCTGTTTTTT.

The chain is built from TRBV30 and TRBJ2-7, with a possible D match to TRBD1 (5 bases). This CDR3 comprises 17 residues. V shed 0 bases and J shed 0 bases, with 18 bases lying between them. Per germline, CDR1 GTSNPN and CDR2 SVGIG (reference sequence). CDR3: CAWSVKYRRGFSYEQYF. The CDR3 DNA reads as TGTGCCTGGAGTGTGAAGTACAGGAGAGGATTCTCCTACGAGCAGTACTTC.

The chain combines TRBV6-5 with TRBJ1-5; D uncertain. Per germline, CDR1 MNHEY and CDR2 SVGAGI. The CDR3 totals 14 residues. Trimming took 5 bases from V and 9 from J, leaving 17 bases between them. The CDR3 nucleotides read TGTGCCAGCAGTAACGGGAACCTCCATACGCCCCAGCATTTT. Encoded protein: CASSNGNLHTPQHF.

The V gene is TRBV6-5, the J gene TRBJ2-1; D gene uncertain. Trimming cost V 3 bases and J 1 base, with 7 bases left between them. There are 14 residues in the CDR3. CDR1 is MNHEY and CDR2 is SVGAGI in the germline V gene. The CDR3 coding sequence is TGTGCCAGCAGTTATAAAGCGTCCTACAATGAGCAGTTCTTC. Translating gives CASSYKASYNEQFF.

V is TRBV6-1 and J is TRBJ1-2; 11 bases are shared with TRBD1. CDR3 length: 14 amino acids. Germline CDR1 is MNHNS and CDR2 is SASEGT. J gave up 7 bases and V 3 bases, and 4 bases lay outside the gene matches. The CDR3 region has the DNA TGTGCCAGCAGTGATGGACAGGGGGCGTTTGGCTACACCTTC. Amino acid sequence: CASSDGQGAFGYTF.

Only one count was recorded for this clone. This chain links TRBV5-1 with TRBJ2-2; D not resolved. This CDR3 has 13 residues. V shed 7 bases and J shed 4 bases, with 11 bases lying between them. Germline CDR1 and CDR2: SGHRS and YFSETQ. CDR3 loop: CASSPLFTGELFF. The CDR3 coding sequence is TGCGCCAGCTCCCCCCTATTCACCGGGGAGCTGTTTTTT.

The J gene is TRBJ1-5, the V gene TRBV19, with 9 bases lining up with TRBD1. Looked up from germline, CDR1 is LNHDA and CDR2 is SQIVND (reference sequence). The CDR3 has 15 residues. With 6 bases clipped from V and 4 bases from J, the junction kept 7 bases outside the gene matches. CDR3 DNA: TGTGCCAGTAGCGCCGGGACAGGGTCGAATCAGCCCCAGCATTTT. As protein: CASSAGTGSNQPQHF.

V gene TRBV19 combines with J gene TRBJ1-5; D gene unclear. The CDR3 loop spans 13 amino acids. Trimming left V 4 bases short and J 5 bases short, with 9 bases between. In germline, CDR1 is LNHDA, CDR2 SQIVND (reference sequence). For the CDR3, the DNA is TGTGCCAGTAGTACGCTTTCGGATCAGCCCCAGCATTTT. Protein sequence: CASSTLSDQPQHF.

This chain uses TRBV11-3 with TRBJ2-5; D is ambiguous. Trimming pared 2 bases from V and 5 bases from J, leaving 9 bases between. Germline V CDR1 and CDR2: SGHNT, YENEEA. This CDR3 region has 13 residues. CDR3 nucleotide sequence: TGTGCCAGCAGCTTAAATGTCTTGGAGACCCAGTACTTC. It encodes CASSLNVLETQYF.

This sequence joins TRBV9 and TRBJ1-4; perhaps TRBD1 as D (5 bases). Deletions cut 3 bases from V and 8 bases from J, with 14 bases between. Per the germline V gene, CDR1 is SGDLS and CDR2 is YYNGEE. The CDR3 runs 14 residues. CDR3 in amino acids: CASSGETRGEKLFF. The CDR3 DNA sequence: TGTGCCAGCAGCGGCGAGACGCGGGGGGAAAAACTGTTTTTT.

The chain is built from TRBV19 and TRBJ2-2, with 7 bases identical to TRBD1. CDR1 is LNHDA, CDR2 SQIVND, per germline (reference sequence). The CDR3 length is 14 residues. The J segment lost 4 bases and the V segment lost 3 bases, leaving 2 bases of the junction unmatched. CDR3 sequence reads: CASSMTGTTGELFF. In nucleotides, the CDR3 is TGTGCCAGTAGTATGACAGGGACCACCGGGGAGCTGTTTTTT.

The V call is TRBV21-1, the J call TRBJ2-4; no DNA check was done on the table's D call, TRBD2. TRBV21-1 is designated a pseudogene. CDR3 length: 11 residues. Here the CDR3 DNA reads TGTGCCAGCAGCTGGGAGGGCGGAAAGTACTTC. It translates to CASSWEGGKYF.

The chain is built from TRBV11-2 and TRBJ2-1; D might be TRBD1 (6 bases). CDR3 length: 11 residues. Germline V lookup: CDR1 SGHAT, CDR2 FQNNGV. V lost 5 bases and J lost 15, with 14 bases in between. The CDR3 DNA sequence: TGTGCCAGCAGCCTTGGACAGTCCGGGTTCTTC. It translates to CASSLGQSGFF.

The genes are TRBV28 and TRBJ1-2; D is ambiguous. The CDR3 consists of 12 residues. The V gene's germline CDR1 is MDHEN and CDR2 SYDVKM. The germline V and J ends were trimmed by 6 bases and 1 base, with 6 bases remaining between them. The CDR3 DNA reads as TGTGCCAGCAGGCTCAGTAACTATGGCTACACCTTC. Its protein is CASRLSNYGYTF.

The genes are TRBV7-2 and TRBJ2-1; the D gene is possibly TRBD2 (7 bases). The CDR3 runs to 13 residues. The germline V gene has CDR1 SGHTA and CDR2 FQGNSA. The ends were cut back, 5 bases at V and 10 bases at J, with 15 bases in the middle. The CDR3 DNA follows: TGTGCCAGCAGCCGCCGGGGGGCGGGGGAGCAGTTCTTC. This translates into CASSRRGAGEQFF. The entire variable domain, with the rest obtained from reference TRBV7-2 and TRBJ2-1, is as follows: GAGVSQSPSNKVTEKGKDVELRCDPISGHTALYWYRQSLGQGLEFLIYFQGNSAPDKSGLPSDRFSAERTGGSVSTLTIQRTQQEDSAVYLCASSRRGAGEQFFGPGTRLTVL.

The rearrangement joins TRBV2 to TRBJ1-3, with 7 nucleotides matching TRBD1. The V gene's germline CDR1 is SNHLY and CDR2 FYNNEI. This CDR3 region has 19 residues. The ends lost 4 bases at V and 2 bases at J; junction bases unmatched: 17. CDR3 loop: CASSALLGRGIRTGNTIYF. The CDR3 DNA reads as TGTGCCAGCAGTGCCCTCCTGGGCAGGGGGATTCGAACTGGAAACACCATATATTTT.

V gene TRBV6-5 combines with J gene TRBJ2-1; 11 bases are shared with TRBD2. This CDR3 spans 15 amino acids. V trimming: 9 bases; J trimming: 4 bases; junction bases outside the gene matches: 8. The germline gives CDR1 MNHEY, CDR2 SVGAGI. This CDR3 is CASKTGTSGYNEQFF. For the CDR3, the DNA is TGTGCCAGTAAGACTGGGACTAGCGGTTACAATGAGCAGTTCTTC.